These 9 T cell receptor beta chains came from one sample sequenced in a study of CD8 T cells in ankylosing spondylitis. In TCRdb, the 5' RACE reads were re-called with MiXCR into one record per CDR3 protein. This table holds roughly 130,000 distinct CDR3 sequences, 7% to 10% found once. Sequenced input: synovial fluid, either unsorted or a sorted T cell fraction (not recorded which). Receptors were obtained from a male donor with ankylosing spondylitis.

The DNA of the CDR3 is TGCGCCAGCAGCCAAGGGACTAGCACAGATACGCAGTATTTT. Protein product: CASSQGTSTDTQYF. V usage is TRBV5-1 and J usage is TRBJ2-3; perhaps TRBD2 as D (6 bases). In germline, CDR1 is SGHRS, CDR2 YFSETQ. The CDR3 extends over 14 amino acids. Trimming cost V 4 bases and J 0 bases, with 9 bases left between them. The full variable domain, completed using reference TRBV5-1 and TRBJ2-3, is KAGVTQTPRYLIKTRGQQVTLSCSPISGHRSVSWYQQTPGQGLQFLFEYFSETQRNKGNFPGRFSGRQFSNSRSEMNVSTLELGDSALYLCASSQGTSTDTQYFGPGTRLTVL.

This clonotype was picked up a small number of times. This CDR3 reads CASSRGQGEGEKLFF. DNA for the CDR3: TGTGCCAGCAGCCGAGGACAGGGGGAAGGGGAAAAACTGTTTTTT. V is TRBV7-9 and J is TRBJ1-4; 10 bases are a match to TRBD1. With V trimmed by 5 bases and J by 8 bases, 8 bases remained unmatched. The CDR3 is 15 amino acids. Germline CDR1 SEHNR, CDR2 FQNEAQ (reference sequence). The full variable domain, rest sourced from reference TRBV7-9 and TRBJ1-4, is DTGVSQNPRHKITKRGQNVTFRCDPISEHNRLYWYRQTLGQGPEFLTYFQNEAQLEKSRLLSDRFSAERPKGSFSTLEIQRTEQGDSAMYLCASSRGQGEGEKLFFGSGTQLSVL.

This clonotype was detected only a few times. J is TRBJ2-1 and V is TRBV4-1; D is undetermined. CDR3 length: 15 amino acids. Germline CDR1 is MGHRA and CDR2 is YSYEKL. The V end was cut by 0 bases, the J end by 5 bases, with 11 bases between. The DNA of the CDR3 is TGCGCCAGCAGCCAAGATTTTCAGCCCCACAATGAGCAGTTCTTC. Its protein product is CASSQDFQPHNEQFF.

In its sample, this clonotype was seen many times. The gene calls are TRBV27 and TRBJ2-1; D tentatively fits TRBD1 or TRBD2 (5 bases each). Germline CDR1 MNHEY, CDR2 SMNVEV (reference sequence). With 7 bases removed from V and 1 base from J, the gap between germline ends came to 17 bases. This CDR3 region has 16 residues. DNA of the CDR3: TGTGCCAGCAAGGTCTACGGGACGGTGTCCTACAATGAGCAGTTCTTC. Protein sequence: CASKVYGTVSYNEQFF.

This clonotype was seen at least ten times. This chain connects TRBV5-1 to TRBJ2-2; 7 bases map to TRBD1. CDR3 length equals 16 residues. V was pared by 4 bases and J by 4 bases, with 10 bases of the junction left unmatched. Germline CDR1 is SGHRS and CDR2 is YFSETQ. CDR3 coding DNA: TGCGCCAGCAGCCCCCACCGGGACAGTACCACCGGGGAGCTGTTTTTT. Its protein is CASSPHRDSTTGELFF.

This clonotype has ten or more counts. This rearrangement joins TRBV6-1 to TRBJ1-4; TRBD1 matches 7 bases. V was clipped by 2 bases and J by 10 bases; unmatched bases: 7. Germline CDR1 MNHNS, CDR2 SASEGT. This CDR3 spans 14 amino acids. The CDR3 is CASSEPGQGGKLFF. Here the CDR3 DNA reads TGTGCCAGCAGTGAACCAGGCCAGGGGGGAAAACTGTTTTTT.

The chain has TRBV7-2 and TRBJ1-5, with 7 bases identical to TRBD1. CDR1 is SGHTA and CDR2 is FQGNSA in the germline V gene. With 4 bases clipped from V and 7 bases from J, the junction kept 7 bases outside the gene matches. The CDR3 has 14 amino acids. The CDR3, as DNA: TGTGCCAGCAGCTCCCGACAGGGCGGGCAGCCCCAGCATTTT. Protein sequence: CASSSRQGGQPQHF.

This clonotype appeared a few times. CDR3 amino acids: CASSRDRTRQETQYF. The CDR3 DNA follows: TGTGCCAGCAGCAGGGACAGGACGAGACAAGAGACCCAGTACTTC. V and J are TRBV7-9 and TRBJ2-5, with 8 bases aligning to TRBD1. The CDR3 is made up of 15 amino acids. V shed 5 bases and J 2 bases; nucleotides not matched to a gene: 7. The V gene's germline CDR1 is SEHNR and CDR2 FQNEAQ (reference sequence).

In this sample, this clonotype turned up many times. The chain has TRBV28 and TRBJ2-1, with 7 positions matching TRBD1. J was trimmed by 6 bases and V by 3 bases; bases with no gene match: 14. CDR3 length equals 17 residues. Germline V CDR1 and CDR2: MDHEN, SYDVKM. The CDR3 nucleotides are TGTGCCAGCAGTTTGGGCTCCTTGGCAGGGGGTGTCAATGAGCAGTTCTTC. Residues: CASSLGSLAGGVNEQFF.